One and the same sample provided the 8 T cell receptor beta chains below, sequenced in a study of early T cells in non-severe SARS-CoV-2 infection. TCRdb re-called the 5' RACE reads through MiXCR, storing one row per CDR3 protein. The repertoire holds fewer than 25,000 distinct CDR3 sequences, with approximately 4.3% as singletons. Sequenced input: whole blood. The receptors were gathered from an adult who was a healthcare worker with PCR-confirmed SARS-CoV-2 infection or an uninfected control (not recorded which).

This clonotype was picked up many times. The CDR3 sequence is CARSCREGAGELFF. Here the CDR3 DNA reads TGTGCCAGAAGCTGCAGGGAAGGGGCCGGGGAGCTGTTTTTT. The V gene is TRBV5-3, the J gene TRBJ2-2; D is possibly TRBD1 (5 bases). TRBV5-3 is placed among ORFs of uncertain function. V was clipped by 3 bases and J by 6 bases, with 12 bases between them. The CDR3 contains 14 residues.

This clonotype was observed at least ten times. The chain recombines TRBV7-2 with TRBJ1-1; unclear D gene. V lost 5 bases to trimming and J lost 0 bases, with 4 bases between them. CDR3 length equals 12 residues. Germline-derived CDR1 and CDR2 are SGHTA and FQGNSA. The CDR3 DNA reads TGTGCCAGCAGCCCGATGAACACTGAAGCTTTCTTT. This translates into CASSPMNTEAFF. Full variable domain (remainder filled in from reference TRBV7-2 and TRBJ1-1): GAGVSQSPSNKVTEKGKDVELRCDPISGHTALYWYRQSLGQGLEFLIYFQGNSAPDKSGLPSDRFSAERTGGSVSTLTIQRTQQEDSAVYLCASSPMNTEAFFGQGTRLTVV.

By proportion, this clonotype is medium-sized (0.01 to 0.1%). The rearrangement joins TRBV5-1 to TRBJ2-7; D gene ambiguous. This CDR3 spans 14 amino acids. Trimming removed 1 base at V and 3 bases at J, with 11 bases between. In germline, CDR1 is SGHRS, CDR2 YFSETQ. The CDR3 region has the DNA TGCGCCAGCAGCTTGATACCCTCGGTCTACGAGCAGTACTTC. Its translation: CASSLIPSVYEQYF.

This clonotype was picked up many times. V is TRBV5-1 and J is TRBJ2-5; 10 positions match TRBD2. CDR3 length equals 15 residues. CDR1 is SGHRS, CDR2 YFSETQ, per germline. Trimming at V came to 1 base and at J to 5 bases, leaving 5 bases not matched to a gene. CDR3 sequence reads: CASSLTSGEGETQYF. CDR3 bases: TGCGCCAGCAGCTTGACTAGCGGGGAAGGGGAGACCCAGTACTTC.

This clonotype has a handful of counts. The CDR3 here is CAWSHGGAGELFF. CDR3 bases: TGTGCCTGGAGTCACGGGGGGGCCGGGGAGCTGTTTTTT. The gene calls are TRBV30 and TRBJ2-2; 8 bases agree with TRBD2. V was clipped by 2 bases and J by 6 bases; unmatched bases: 2. This CDR3 is 13 amino acids long. The germline gives CDR1 GTSNPN, CDR2 SVGIG (reference sequence). The variable domain in full, with the rest retrieved from reference TRBV30 and TRBJ2-2, is SQTIHQWPATLVQPVGSPLSLECTVEGTSNPNLYWYRQAAGRGLQLLFYSVGIGQISSEVPQNLSASRPQDRQFILSSKKLLLSDSGFYLCAWSHGGAGELFFGEGSRLTVL.

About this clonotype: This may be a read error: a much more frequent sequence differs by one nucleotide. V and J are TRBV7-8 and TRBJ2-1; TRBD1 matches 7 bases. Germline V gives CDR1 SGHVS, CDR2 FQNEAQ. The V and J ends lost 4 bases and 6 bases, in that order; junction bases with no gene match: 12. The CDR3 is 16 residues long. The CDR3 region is CASSSVRTGPCNEQFF. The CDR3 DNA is TGTGCCAGCAGCTCGGTGCGGACAGGACCGTGCAATGAGCAGTTCTTC.

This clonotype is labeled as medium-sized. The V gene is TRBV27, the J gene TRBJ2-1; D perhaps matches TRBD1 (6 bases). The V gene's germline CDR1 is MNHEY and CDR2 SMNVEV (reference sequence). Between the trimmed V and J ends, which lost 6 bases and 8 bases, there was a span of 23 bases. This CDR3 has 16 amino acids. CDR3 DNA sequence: TGTGCCAGCAGACCCCTGACAGGCACCCGGGTAGATGAGCAGTTCTTC. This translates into CASRPLTGTRVDEQFF.

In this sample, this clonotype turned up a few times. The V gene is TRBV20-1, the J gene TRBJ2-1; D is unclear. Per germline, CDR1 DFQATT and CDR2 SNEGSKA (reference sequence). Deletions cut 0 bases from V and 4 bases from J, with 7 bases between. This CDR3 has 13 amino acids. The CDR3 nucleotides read TGCAGTGCTAGAGAAGGGCTGTACAATGAGCAGTTCTTC. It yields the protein CSAREGLYNEQFF.